This is a list of T cell receptor beta chains from one sample in a study of tumor-infiltrating lymphocytes in primary liver carcinoma. TCRdb fed the multiplex PCR reads into MiXCR, producing one record per CDR3 protein. The profile shows around 210,000 distinct CDR3 sequences, 65% of them singletons. The sequenced material came from peripheral blood. These receptor sequences come from a woman aged 55-70 years with primary liver carcinoma and hepatitis B virus infection. CDR3s leave out the opening cysteine and the closing phenylalanine or tryptophan. A D gene is named only where the DNA matches it firmly.

d_call: TRBD1
v_call: TRBV24-1
cdr3_aa: ATSDRGLRAEQF

d_call: TRBD1
v_call: TRBV5-4
cdr3_aa: ASSLGQGLGYEQY

d_call: TRBD2
v_call: TRBV11-2
cdr3_aa: ASSLVGGSSYEQY

d_call: -
v_call: TRBV11-3
cdr3_aa: ASSLGTGRGVMNTEAL

d_call: TRBD1
v_call: TRBV2
cdr3_aa: ASTQQKDRSDSNQPQH

d_call: TRBD1
v_call: TRBV5-4
cdr3_aa: ASSLTTGVSGANVLT

d_call: -
v_call: TRBV14
cdr3_aa: ASSPDFPWGANVLT

d_call: TRBD1
v_call: TRBV28
cdr3_aa: ASSSGQGSRQPQH

d_call: TRBD2
v_call: TRBV11-2
cdr3_aa: ASSLRGLTYTSDTQY

d_call: -
v_call: TRBV29-1
cdr3_aa: SVERLRGETQY

d_call: -
v_call: TRBV5-1
cdr3_aa: TSSLLTGMNTEAF

d_call: -
v_call: TRBV5-6
cdr3_aa: ASNLFGQNYDYT

d_call: TRBD2
v_call: TRBV6-2/TRBV6-3
cdr3_aa: ASSHTARELTDTQY

d_call: TRBD1
v_call: TRBV6-5
cdr3_aa: ASRGQGGGEKLF

d_call: TRBD1
v_call: TRBV29-1
cdr3_aa: SVDSWDSRNYGYT

d_call: TRBD2
v_call: TRBV11-2
cdr3_aa: ANGLGEGINEQF

d_call: -
v_call: TRBV28
cdr3_aa: ASNLGESNSGANVLT

d_call: -
v_call: TRBV14
cdr3_aa: ASSQAGSSYEQY

d_call: -
v_call: TRBV5-1
cdr3_aa: ASIRDGYNEQF

d_call: -
v_call: TRBV11-2
cdr3_aa: ASSPLHLNTGAF

d_call: -
v_call: TRBV11-2
cdr3_aa: VSSFSQANYGYT

d_call: -
v_call: TRBV11-2
cdr3_aa: VSSWRIAPSYEQY

d_call: -
v_call: TRBV5-6
cdr3_aa: ASSQFNRAPGTDTQY

d_call: TRBD1
v_call: TRBV11-2
cdr3_aa: ASSLRPGQRFCNEQL

d_call: -
v_call: TRBV29-1
cdr3_aa: SVGAGGGNAIY

d_call: TRBD2
v_call: TRBV20-1
cdr3_aa: SAHLGLAGTDTQY

d_call: TRBD2
v_call: TRBV4-1
cdr3_aa: ASSRGTSGQETQY

d_call: TRBD2
v_call: TRBV14
cdr3_aa: ASSQGGSGIRELF

d_call: TRBD2
v_call: TRBV14
cdr3_aa: ASSLLGGSYNEQF

d_call: -
v_call: TRBV5-8
cdr3_aa: ASPRGNSPTDTQY

d_call: TRBD1
v_call: TRBV7-8
cdr3_aa: ASSLDRGQETQY

d_call: -
v_call: TRBV5-1
cdr3_aa: ASSRVVGTDTQY

d_call: TRBD2
v_call: TRBV28
cdr3_aa: ASSFASSYRTSGYRVEQF